Here is one TCR beta chain with its context. No antigen is known for it. Indicated time point: sample taken at primary tumor resection. A unique molecular identifier was carried by every single TCR cDNA molecule. Each CDR3 protein gets one entry after TCRdb re-called the 5' RACE reads with MiXCR. The sample has roughly 18,000 distinct CDR3 sequences; 7% are singletons. This sample was included in a study of spatial heterogeneity in lung cancer. Study-wide results and caveats: Expanded alpha and beta TCR counts within tumors tracked tumor mutation counts.

Sequenced material: lung tumor tissue, taken at surgery. The TCR originated in a female donor with early-stage non-small cell lung cancer.

CDR3 sequence (DNA): TGCAGCGTGGAGGGACTAGCGGGGGCGGGCTCCTACGAGCAGTACTTC. Translation: CSVEGLAGAGSYEQYF. The chain is built from TRBV29-1 and TRBJ2-7, with 14 bases identical to TRBD2. The CDR3 length is 16 residues. The J segment lost 0 bases and the V segment lost 6 bases, leaving 7 bases of the junction unmatched. Germline lookup yields CDR1 SQVTM and CDR2 ANQGSEA.